A selection of T cell receptor beta chains follows, all from one sample in a study of post-analysis software for immune sequencing data. TCRdb fed the PCR reads into MiXCR, producing one record per CDR3 protein. This table has 820,000 or so distinct CDR3 sequences, approximately 50% appearing once. Sequencing was carried out using blood. The receptor set was obtained from a girl between 10 and 17 years old with multiple sclerosis. The CDR3 runs from the conserved cysteine through the conserved F or W. A D gene is named only where the DNA matches it firmly. For some rows the clone size is stated as once, few or many, or as a class when expanded; others skip it.

V: TRBV7-3; size: few; D: TRBD1; J: TRBJ2-5; DNA: TGTGCCAGCAGCCTAACCGGGACAGGGGGCGCAGGCCAGGAGACCCAGTACTTC; CDR3: CASSLTGTGGAGQETQYF
V: TRBV7-8; size: -; D: -; J: TRBJ1-6; DNA: TGTGCCAGCAGCTTAGGGCCGAGGGAGATTGGGCGGACCTCCTATAATTCACCCCTCCACTTT; CDR3: CASSLGPREIGRTSYNSPLHF
V: TRBV20-1; size: -; D: -; J: TRBJ2-5; DNA: TGCAGTGCTCAATATACAGTACACCAAGAGACCCAGTACTTC; CDR3: CSAQYTVHQETQYF
V: TRBV4-1; size: -; D: -; J: TRBJ1-5; DNA: TGCGCCAGCAGCCAAAGAGGGGATGGCAATCAGCCCCAGCATTTT; CDR3: CASSQRGDGNQPQHF
V: TRBV7-3; size: few; D: -; J: TRBJ2-3; DNA: TGTGCCAGCAGTAGTGGCAGGAGGAGCACAGATACGCAGTATTTT; CDR3: CASSSGRRSTDTQYF
V: TRBV5-1; size: -; D: -; J: TRBJ2-1; DNA: TGCGCCAGCAGCCCTCCGACGACCTCCTACAATGAGCAGTTCTTC; CDR3: CASSPPTTSYNEQFF
V: TRBV7-3; size: -; D: -; J: TRBJ2-7; DNA: TGTGCCAGCAGCTTAGGAACGCGTAGTAAGGACGAGCAGTACTTC; CDR3: CASSLGTRSKDEQYF
V: TRBV10-3; size: few; D: TRBD1; J: TRBJ2-5; DNA: TGTGCCATCAGTGAGCAGTGGGGACAGGGAGCAGAGACCCAGTACTTC; CDR3: CAISEQWGQGAETQYF
V: TRBV5-1; size: -; D: TRBD2; J: TRBJ2-1; DNA: TGCGCCAGCAGGGGGACTAGCGGAGCGAACAATGAGCAGTTCTTC; CDR3: CASRGTSGANNEQFF
V: TRBV5-1; size: few; D: -; J: TRBJ1-2; DNA: TGCGCCAGCAGCTCGGTCCCGTACTATGGCTACACCTTC; CDR3: CASSSVPYYGYTF
V: TRBV20-1; size: -; D: TRBD1; J: TRBJ2-5; DNA: TGCAGTGCTCCTAACCCCGGGACAGGGGCGGTGGAGTACTTC; CDR3: CSAPNPGTGAVEYF
V: TRBV6-1; size: -; D: -; J: TRBJ1-5; DNA: TGTGCCAGCAGTGCCCATAGCAATCAGCCCCAGCATTTT; CDR3: CASSAHSNQPQHF
V: TRBV6-2/TRBV6-3; size: -; D: -; J: TRBJ2-3; DNA: TGTGCCAGCAGTGTAAGCCCCGGAGTGGGAGAAGATACGCAGTATTTT; CDR3: CASSVSPGVGEDTQYF
V: TRBV7-9; size: few; D: TRBD1; J: TRBJ2-7; DNA: TGTGCCAGCAGTTCCCCGGGACAGGGTCCCTACGAGCAGTACTTC; CDR3: CASSSPGQGPYEQYF
V: TRBV30; size: -; D: -; J: TRBJ2-6; DNA: TGTGCCTGGAAAAGGGGCTTGGACAGACCCTCTGGGGCCAACGTCCTGACTTTC; CDR3: CAWKRGLDRPSGANVLTF
V: TRBV15; size: -; D: TRBD1; J: TRBJ2-1; DNA: TGTGCCACCAGCGCGGCCGGGACAGGCTACAATGAGCAGTTCTTC; CDR3: CATSAAGTGYNEQFF
V: TRBV29-1; size: -; D: -; J: TRBJ1-2; DNA: TGCAGCCTTGACCGCGGGGAAGATGGCTACACCTTC; CDR3: CSLDRGEDGYTF
V: TRBV3-1; size: -; D: TRBD1; J: TRBJ2-7; DNA: TGTGCCAGCAGCCAGAACCCGGGACAGGTTTTAAGTGAGCAGTACTTC; CDR3: CASSQNPGQVLSEQYF
V: TRBV24-1; size: -; D: -; J: TRBJ2-1; DNA: TGTGCCACCAGTGGGTGGTTAGGGAATGAGCAGTTCTTC; CDR3: CATSGWLGNEQFF
V: TRBV6-1; size: -; D: TRBD1; J: TRBJ1-1; DNA: TGTGCCAGCAGTCCCCGGACAGGGGTGGGCGTGGGGACTATGGCTGAAGCTTTCTTT; CDR3: CASSPRTGVGVGTMAEAFF
V: TRBV6-1; size: -; D: -; J: TRBJ2-3; DNA: TGTGCCAGCAGTGACCAACAGGTTAGGGGTGGTACGCAGTATTTT; CDR3: CASSDQQVRGGTQYF
V: TRBV4-1; size: few; D: TRBD1; J: TRBJ1-2; DNA: TGCGCCAGCAGCCAAACCCCGGGACAGGCGAGCTACACCTTC; CDR3: CASSQTPGQASYTF
V: TRBV5-1; size: -; D: TRBD2; J: TRBJ2-1; DNA: TGCGCCAGCAGCTTGGAGGCTAGCGGGGGGTCCTACAATGAGCAGTTCTTC; CDR3: CASSLEASGGSYNEQFF
V: TRBV7-3; size: -; D: -; J: TRBJ2-1; DNA: TGTGCCAGCAGTTGGGACACGTACAATGAGCAGTTCTTC; CDR3: CASSWDTYNEQFF
V: TRBV29-1; size: few; D: TRBD1; J: TRBJ2-1; DNA: TGCAGCGTTGAGCTTAGAACAGGGGGTGTCAATGAGCAGTTCTTC; CDR3: CSVELRTGGVNEQFF
V: TRBV6-6; size: -; D: -; J: TRBJ2-5; DNA: TGTGCCAGCAGTTACGGGCCTAGGGGGGAGACCCAGTACTTC; CDR3: CASSYGPRGETQYF
V: TRBV7-9; size: -; D: -; J: TRBJ2-5; DNA: TGTGCCAGCAGCTTAAGAATGGGGTATGAGACCCAGTACTTC; CDR3: CASSLRMGYETQYF
V: TRBV25-1; size: few; D: -; J: TRBJ1-2; DNA: TGTGCCAGCAGTGAAAGGGTAGGAACAGTCGATGGCTACACCTTC; CDR3: CASSERVGTVDGYTF
V: TRBV24-1; size: -; D: TRBD2; J: TRBJ2-1; DNA: TGTGCCACCAGTGATCCACGTGGTAGCGGGAGGGCCGTCAATGAGCAGTTCTTC; CDR3: CATSDPRGSGRAVNEQFF
V: TRBV7-9; size: few; D: -; J: TRBJ2-7; DNA: TGTGCCAGCAGCCTGGGACTGTTGACCTACGAGCAGTACTTC; CDR3: CASSLGLLTYEQYF
V: TRBV20-1; size: -; D: -; J: TRBJ1-2; DNA: TGCAGTGCTAGAGATACAGGGAGTTATGGCTACACCTTC; CDR3: CSARDTGSYGYTF
V: TRBV20-1; size: -; D: -; J: TRBJ2-7; DNA: TGCAGTGCTATCCGCGAGGGTAACGAGCAGTACTTC; CDR3: CSAIREGNEQYF
V: TRBV4-1; size: -; D: -; J: TRBJ2-1; DNA: TGCGCCAGCAGCCAAGATGTGGGCCGTTTCGGCAATGAGCAGTTCTTC; CDR3: CASSQDVGRFGNEQFF
V: TRBV5-1; size: -; D: TRBD2; J: TRBJ2-3; DNA: TGCGCCAGCAGCAGAACTAGCGGGCCCCTCACAGATACGCAGTATTTT; CDR3: CASSRTSGPLTDTQYF
V: TRBV29-1; size: -; D: -; J: TRBJ2-7; DNA: TGCAGCGTTGGGGCCAGGGGAACCTACTACGAGCAGTACTTC; CDR3: CSVGARGTYYEQYF
V: TRBV2; size: few; D: TRBD1; J: TRBJ2-7; DNA: TGTGCCAGCAGTGAACGGGACAGGGGCTACGAGCAGTACTTC; CDR3: CASSERDRGYEQYF
V: TRBV7-9; size: few; D: -; J: TRBJ1-1; DNA: TGTGCCAGCAGTTTGGGGGGGGCTGAAGCTTTCTTT; CDR3: CASSLGGAEAFF
V: TRBV15; size: -; D: -; J: TRBJ2-7; DNA: TGTGCCACCGCGAGATGGGACAAGGTCCCCGAGCAGTACTTC; CDR3: CATARWDKVPEQYF
V: TRBV15; size: -; D: -; J: TRBJ1-1; DNA: TGTGCCACCAGCAGAGTGGCGGGGGATGACACTGAAGCTTTCTTT; CDR3: CATSRVAGDDTEAFF
V: TRBV12-3/TRBV12-4; size: -; D: TRBD1; J: TRBJ1-5; DNA: TGTGCCAGCAGAGATGGGACAGGGTTTAATCAGCCCCAGCATTTT; CDR3: CASRDGTGFNQPQHF
V: TRBV7-3; size: -; D: -; J: TRBJ2-1; DNA: TGTGCCAGCAGCTTAAACGCCGGGACTGGCAATGAGCAGTTCTTC; CDR3: CASSLNAGTGNEQFF